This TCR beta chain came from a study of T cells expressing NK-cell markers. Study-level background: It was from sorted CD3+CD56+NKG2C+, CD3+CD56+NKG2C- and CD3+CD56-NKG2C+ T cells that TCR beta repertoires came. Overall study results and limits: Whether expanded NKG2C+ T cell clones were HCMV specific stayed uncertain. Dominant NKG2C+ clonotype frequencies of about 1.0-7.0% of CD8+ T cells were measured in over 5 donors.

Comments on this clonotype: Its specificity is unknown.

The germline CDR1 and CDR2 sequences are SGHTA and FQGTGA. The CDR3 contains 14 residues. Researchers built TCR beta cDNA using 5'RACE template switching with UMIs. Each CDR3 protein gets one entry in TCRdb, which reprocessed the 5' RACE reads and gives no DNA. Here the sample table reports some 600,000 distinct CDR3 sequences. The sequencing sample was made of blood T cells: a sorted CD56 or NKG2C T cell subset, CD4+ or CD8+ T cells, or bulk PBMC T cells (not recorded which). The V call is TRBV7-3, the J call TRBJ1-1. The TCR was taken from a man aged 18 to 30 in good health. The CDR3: CASSNGLAGTEAFF.